These 27 T cell receptor beta chains share one sample of origin, sequenced in a study of T cell changes during pregnancy in multiple sclerosis. TCRdb's table, derived via immunoSEQ multiplex PCR, lists solely in-frame clones and lacks some. The table shows some 57,000 clones, with 90% to 95% occurring only once. The source material was CD4+ T cells from peripheral blood mononuclear cells, sampled in the first trimester of pregnancy. The receptors were sampled from a female donor with multiple sclerosis, enrolled in a pregnancy study.

This chain links TRBV19 with TRBJ2-7, with D maybe TRBD2 (6 bases). There are 14 residues in the CDR3. The germline gives CDR1 LNHDA, CDR2 SQIVND (reference sequence). With 3 bases removed from V and 3 bases from J, the gap between germline ends came to 12 bases. The CDR3 loop is CASSISEGLYEQYF. CDR3 DNA sequence: TGTGCCAGTAGTATCTCGGAGGGACTCTACGAGCAGTACTTC.

The J gene is TRBJ1-2, the V gene TRBV4-3; 8 positions agree with TRBD1. V shed 8 bases, J shed 7 bases, and the junction held 9 bases outside the gene matches. This CDR3 region has 13 residues. Germline V lookup: CDR1 LGHNA, CDR2 YSLEER. Here the CDR3 reads CASRSAGGGGYTF. The CDR3 DNA sequence: TGCGCCAGCCGTTCAGCAGGGGGCGGTGGCTACACCTTC.

This sequence joins TRBV5-1 and TRBJ2-5; D is uncertain. Germline V CDR1 and CDR2: SGHRS, YFSETQ. This CDR3 comprises 13 residues. V was cut by 2 bases and J by 0 bases, with 5 bases left in between. Here the CDR3 DNA reads TGCGCCAGCAGCTTTTCTGACCAAGAGACCCAGTACTTC. Its protein is CASSFSDQETQYF.

CDR3 DNA: TGCGCCAGCAGCCAAGCGGGCAGGGGGAGCAATCAGCCCCAGCATTTT. As protein: CASSQAGRGSNQPQHF. The chain is built from TRBV4-1 and TRBJ1-5; 7 bases line up with TRBD1. This CDR3 comprises 16 residues. V was clipped by 1 base and J by 1 base; unmatched bases: 4. From germline, CDR1 is MGHRA and CDR2 YSYEKL.

This rearrangement joins TRBV7-2 to TRBJ1-3; D unclear. Looked up from germline, CDR1 is SGHTA and CDR2 is FQGNSA. The ends were cut back, 1 base at V and 0 bases at J, with 13 bases in the middle. The CDR3 has 17 residues. The CDR3 region is CASSLERLAYSGNTIYF. The CDR3 coding sequence is TGTGCCAGCAGCTTAGAACGACTGGCCTACTCTGGAAACACCATATATTTT.

The chain employs TRBV29-1 and TRBJ1-2, with 8 bases identical to TRBD1. The V gene's germline CDR1 is SQVTM and CDR2 ANQGSEA. V trimming: 4 bases; J trimming: 2 bases; junction bases outside the gene matches: 9. The CDR3 length is 15 residues. CDR3 in amino acids: CSVVGGTGRNYGYTF. In DNA form, the CDR3 reads TGCAGCGTTGTAGGAGGGACAGGTCGGAACTATGGCTACACCTTC.

The chain recombines TRBV5-1 with TRBJ2-5, with 10 bases lining up with TRBD2. CDR3 length: 14 amino acids. Germline CDR1 is SGHRS and CDR2 is YFSETQ. Trimming at V came to 1 base and at J to 3 bases, leaving 0 bases not matched to a gene. In DNA, the CDR3 is TGCGCCAGCAGCTTGCTAGCGGGGGAAGAGACCCAGTACTTC. It encodes CASSLLAGEETQYF.

V and J are TRBV7-3 and TRBJ2-1; 9 bases fit TRBD2. The CDR3 length is 16 residues. J was trimmed by 2 bases and V by 5 bases; bases with no gene match: 7. Germline loops: CDR1 SGHTA, CDR2 FQGTGA. The DNA for the CDR3 is TGTGCCAGCAGCCTTAATAGCGGGGGAACCTACAATGAGCAGTTCTTC. Its protein is CASSLNSGGTYNEQFF.

The gene calls are TRBV6-5 and TRBJ1-1; D not certain. CDR3 length: 14 amino acids. Deletions cut 6 bases from V and 4 bases from J, with 15 bases between. The germline CDR1 and CDR2 sequences are MNHEY and SVGAGI. CDR3 coding DNA: TGTGCCAGCAGAACCAGGCGCCTGGGCACTGAAGCTTTCTTT. Encoded protein: CASRTRRLGTEAFF.

The rearrangement links TRBV6-1 to TRBJ1-2, with 8 positions matching TRBD1. Germline lookup yields CDR1 MNHNS and CDR2 SASEGT. J was trimmed by 4 bases and V by 3 bases; bases with no gene match: 1. This CDR3 has 13 amino acids. The DNA of the CDR3 is TGTGCCAGCAGTGAGACAGGGGTCTATGGCTACACCTTC. Its protein is CASSETGVYGYTF.

J is TRBJ2-5 and V is TRBV7-6; 12 nucleotides line up with TRBD1. The length of the CDR3 is 17 residues. Germline V gives CDR1 SGHVS, CDR2 FNYEAQ. With V trimmed by 0 bases and J by 4 bases, 6 bases remained unmatched. The CDR3 loop is CASSLASGQGAPETQYF. The CDR3, as DNA: TGTGCCAGCAGCTTAGCGTCGGGACAGGGGGCTCCAGAGACCCAGTACTTC.

This chain links TRBV7-6 with TRBJ1-3; D gene ambiguous. The CDR3 is 17 residues long. V was cut by 0 bases and J by 0 bases, with 12 bases left in between. Germline CDR1 reads SGHVS; CDR2 reads FNYEAQ. The CDR3 nucleotides are TGTGCCAGCAGCTTAGCACGGGGATTTCCCTCTGGAAACACCATATATTTT. It specifies CASSLARGFPSGNTIYF.

The chain carries TRBV7-8 and TRBJ1-1; D is possibly TRBD1 (6 bases). Germline CDR1 SGHVS, CDR2 FQNEAQ. Trimming removed 6 bases at V and 1 base at J, with 9 bases between. The CDR3 runs 13 residues. DNA of the CDR3: TGTGCCAGCAGGTCCAGGGGGAACACTGAAGCTTTCTTT. Its protein product is CASRSRGNTEAFF.

This sequence joins TRBV7-2 and TRBJ1-2; the match to TRBD1 covers 9 bases. Per the germline V gene, CDR1 is SGHTA and CDR2 is FQGNSA. Trimming cost V 5 bases and J 5 bases; bases outside gene matches: 3. The CDR3 loop spans 13 amino acids. The chain's CDR3 is CASSGTGKYGYTF. DNA of the CDR3: TGTGCCAGCAGCGGGACAGGGAAGTATGGCTACACCTTC.

The CDR3 DNA reads TGTGCCAGCAGCCAAGATTGGGTCAGGGGAAATGAAAAACTGTTTTTT. The encoded protein is CASSQDWVRGNEKLFF. This chain links TRBV4-2 with TRBJ1-4, with D perhaps TRBD1 (6 bases). V was clipped by 0 bases and J by 5 bases, with 13 bases between them. From germline, CDR1 is LGHNA and CDR2 YNFKEQ. The CDR3 extends over 16 amino acids.

The V gene is TRBV6-5, the J gene TRBJ2-7; TRBD1 matches at 12 bases. Germline-derived CDR1 and CDR2 are MNHEY and SVGAGI. J lost 3 bases, V lost 2 bases, and 2 bases had no gene match. The CDR3 spans 15 residues. The CDR3 loop is CASSYRDRGLYEQYF. CDR3 nucleotide sequence: TGTGCCAGCAGTTACCGGGACAGGGGGCTCTACGAGCAGTACTTC.

V gene TRBV18 combines with J gene TRBJ2-2; possible D gene TRBD2, 5 bases. Germline CDR1 reads KGHSH; CDR2 reads LQKENI. The length of the CDR3 is 17 residues. Trimming took off 2 bases at V and 0 bases at J, with 13 bases between the two ends. The CDR3 loop is CASSPRVEGTNTGELFF. CDR3 coding DNA: TGTGCCAGCTCACCAAGAGTAGAGGGAACGAACACCGGGGAGCTGTTTTTT.

V and J are TRBV10-3 and TRBJ1-2; 9 bases line up with TRBD1. Germline CDR1 reads ENHRY; CDR2 reads SYGVKD. The ends lost 2 bases at V and 2 bases at J; junction bases unmatched: 6. The CDR3 totals 16 residues. The DNA of the CDR3 is TGTGCCATCAGTGAGGACCCGGGACAGGGCAACTATGGCTACACCTTC. Protein: CAISEDPGQGNYGYTF.

The chain recombines TRBV2 with TRBJ2-5; D ambiguous. Trimming took 6 bases from V and 9 from J, leaving 11 bases between them. The CDR3 totals 11 residues. CDR1 and CDR2 from the germline V gene are SNHLY and FYNNEI. This chain's CDR3 is CASSLPSPQYF. The CDR3 DNA is TGTGCCAGCAGCCTTCCTTCTCCCCAGTACTTC.

In DNA form, the CDR3 reads TGTGCCAGCAGCTTAGTGGCAGGGAACACTGAAGCTTTCTTT. This encodes CASSLVAGNTEAFF. The chain links TRBV7-6 to TRBJ1-1, with D unclear. The CDR3 contains 14 residues. Trimming shortened V by 1 base and J by 1 base, and 7 bases separated the two germline ends. In germline, CDR1 is SGHVS, CDR2 FNYEAQ.

The V gene is TRBV6-1, the J gene TRBJ1-3, with D perhaps TRBD1 (6 bases). The CDR3 loop spans 17 amino acids. V lost 1 base, J lost 0 bases, and 13 bases lay in between. The germline CDR1 and CDR2 sequences are MNHNS and SASEGT. CDR3 region: CASSEGFGQNSGNTIYF. The CDR3 DNA sequence: TGTGCCAGCAGTGAAGGTTTTGGACAGAACTCTGGAAACACCATATATTTT.

This sequence joins TRBV19 and TRBJ2-7, with 10 nucleotides matching TRBD1. V shed 5 bases and J 4 bases; nucleotides not matched to a gene: 8. Germline-derived CDR1 and CDR2 are LNHDA and SQIVND (reference sequence). The CDR3 consists of 15 residues. The CDR3 spells CASSLPGQGSYEQYF. CDR3 bases: TGTGCCAGTAGTCTCCCGGGACAGGGGTCTTACGAGCAGTACTTC.

The genes are TRBV12-5 and TRBJ2-4, with 12 positions matching TRBD1. This CDR3 is 14 amino acids long. Germline CDR1 is LGHNT and CDR2 is FRNRAP. V was clipped by 7 bases and J by 8 bases; unmatched bases: 6. The CDR3 spells CASAGTGGEDIQYF. As DNA, the CDR3 is TGTGCTAGTGCTGGGACAGGGGGCGAGGACATTCAGTACTTC.

The DNA of the CDR3 is TGTGCCAGTTCCAGAGACACTAACTATGGCTACACCTTC. Its translation is CASSRDTNYGYTF. J is TRBJ1-2 and V is TRBV11-1; unclear D gene. The germline V and J ends were trimmed by 9 bases and 0 bases, with 11 bases remaining between them. Germline assignment: CDR1 SGHAT and CDR2 FQDESV (reference sequence). CDR3 length: 13 amino acids.

The chain employs TRBV19 and TRBJ1-1; TRBD1 might be the D (6 bases). The germline CDR1 and CDR2 sequences are LNHDA and SQIVND (reference sequence). This CDR3 comprises 14 residues. V lost 5 bases to trimming and J lost 1 base, with 11 bases between them. This CDR3 reads CASSYSDRNTEAFF. In nucleotides, the CDR3 is TGTGCCAGTAGTTACTCGGACAGGAACACTGAAGCTTTCTTT.

The chain is built from TRBV10-3 and TRBJ1-5; 7 nucleotides match TRBD1. V was clipped by 10 bases and J by 3 bases; unmatched bases: 6. The CDR3 loop spans 13 amino acids. Germline assignment: CDR1 ENHRY and CDR2 SYGVKD. DNA of the CDR3: TGTGCCACCCGGGACAGACCCAATCAGCCCCAGCATTTT. Translated, it gives CATRDRPNQPQHF.

CDR3 sequence reads: CASTVTGSSTDTQYF. The CDR3 DNA follows: TGTGCCAGCACTGTGACAGGTTCTAGCACAGATACGCAGTATTTT. V is TRBV6-6 and J is TRBJ2-3, with D perhaps TRBD1 (6 bases). The V end was cut by 7 bases, the J end by 0 bases, with 14 bases between. The CDR3 contains 15 residues. Germline V gene lookup returns CDR1 MNHNY and CDR2 SVGAGI (reference sequence).